This TCR beta chain comes out of a study of OX40 agonist ivuxolimab in advanced cancers. Study overall: Each dose-escalation patient presented with hepatocellular carcinoma, melanoma, renal cell or head and neck cancer.

TCRdb's copy holds only in-frame clones and misses some; the assay was immunoSEQ multiplex PCR. The data contain 90,000 or so clones, 85% to 90% of them singletons. This TCR was sampled from an adult with an advanced solid tumor such as melanoma, head and neck, liver or kidney cancer. Sequencing was performed on CD4+ or CD8+ T cells sorted from blood, taken in a trial of the OX40 agonist ivuxolimab.

The CDR3 sequence: CSVRTGGAGEQYF. Here the CDR3 DNA reads TGCAGCGTCCGGACAGGGGGCGCGGGTGAGCAGTACTTC. The rearrangement links TRBV29-1 to TRBJ2-7; 11 positions agree with TRBD1. CDR3 length: 13 residues. Germline loops: CDR1 SQVTM, CDR2 ANQGSEA. V lost 6 bases, J lost 7 bases, and 8 bases stayed unmatched.